This TCR beta chain emerged from a study of blood T cell repertoires in COVID-19. Study details: COVID-19 samples collected from the United States, Italy and Spain covered acute and convalescent phases. From T cells, B-cell-depleted T cells, or PBMCs came the material, which was cDNA or gDNA.

This clone came up a few times. The CDR3 covers 13 residues. The germline gives CDR1 SGHTA, CDR2 FQGTGA. V was trimmed by 5 bases and J by 8 bases, leaving 12 bases between them. In terms of age and location, participants ranged from roughly 18 to 90 years and lived in about two dozen US areas. Symptom resolution, clearance, or two negative PCRs marked donors in Cohort 3 as recovered. The data were produced by immunoSEQ multiplex PCR, yet TCRdb's version contains in-frame clones alone and is incomplete. The sample has roughly 290,000 clones, approximately 90% seen once. The gene calls are TRBV7-3 and TRBJ1-4; D remains ambiguous. This sequence originates from a woman aged 40 to 49 who had recovered from COVID-19. The sample consisted of PBMCs or T cells enriched from blood (not recorded which). CDR3 loop: CASSLRDGEKLFF. The CDR3 DNA follows: TGTGCCAGCAGCCTTCGGGATGGGGAAAAACTGTTTTTT.